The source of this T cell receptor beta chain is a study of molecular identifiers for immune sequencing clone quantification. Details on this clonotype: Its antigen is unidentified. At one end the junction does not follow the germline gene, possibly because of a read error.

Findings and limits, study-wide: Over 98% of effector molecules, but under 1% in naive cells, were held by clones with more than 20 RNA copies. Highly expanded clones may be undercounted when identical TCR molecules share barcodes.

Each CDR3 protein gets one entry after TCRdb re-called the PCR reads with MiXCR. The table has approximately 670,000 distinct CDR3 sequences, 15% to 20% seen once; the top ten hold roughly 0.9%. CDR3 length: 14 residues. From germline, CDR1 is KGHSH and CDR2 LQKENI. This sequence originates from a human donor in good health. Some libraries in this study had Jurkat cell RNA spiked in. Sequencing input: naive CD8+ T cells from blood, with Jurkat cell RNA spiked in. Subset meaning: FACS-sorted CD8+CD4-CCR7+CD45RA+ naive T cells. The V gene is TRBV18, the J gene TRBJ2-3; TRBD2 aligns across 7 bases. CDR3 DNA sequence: TGTGCCAGCTCACAAGGACTAGTCGCAGATACGCGGTATTTT. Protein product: CASSQGLVADTRYF.